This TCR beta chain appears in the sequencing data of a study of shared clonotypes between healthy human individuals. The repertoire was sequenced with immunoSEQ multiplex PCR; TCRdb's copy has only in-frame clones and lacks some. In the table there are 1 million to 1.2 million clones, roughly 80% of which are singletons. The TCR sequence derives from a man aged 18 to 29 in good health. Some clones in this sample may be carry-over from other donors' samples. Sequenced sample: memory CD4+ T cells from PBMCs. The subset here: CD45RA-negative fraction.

The CDR3 coding sequence is TGTGCCAGCAGCTTCGAATATAGCGCGGGAGTCGCAGATACGCAGTATTTT. Translation: CASSFEYSAGVADTQYF. The J gene is TRBJ2-3, the V gene TRBV5-8; the match to TRBD2 covers 7 bases. CDR1 and CDR2 (germline): SGHTS, YDEGEE. The V segment lost 2 bases and the J segment 4 bases; nucleotides outside the gene matches: 13. CDR3 length equals 17 residues.